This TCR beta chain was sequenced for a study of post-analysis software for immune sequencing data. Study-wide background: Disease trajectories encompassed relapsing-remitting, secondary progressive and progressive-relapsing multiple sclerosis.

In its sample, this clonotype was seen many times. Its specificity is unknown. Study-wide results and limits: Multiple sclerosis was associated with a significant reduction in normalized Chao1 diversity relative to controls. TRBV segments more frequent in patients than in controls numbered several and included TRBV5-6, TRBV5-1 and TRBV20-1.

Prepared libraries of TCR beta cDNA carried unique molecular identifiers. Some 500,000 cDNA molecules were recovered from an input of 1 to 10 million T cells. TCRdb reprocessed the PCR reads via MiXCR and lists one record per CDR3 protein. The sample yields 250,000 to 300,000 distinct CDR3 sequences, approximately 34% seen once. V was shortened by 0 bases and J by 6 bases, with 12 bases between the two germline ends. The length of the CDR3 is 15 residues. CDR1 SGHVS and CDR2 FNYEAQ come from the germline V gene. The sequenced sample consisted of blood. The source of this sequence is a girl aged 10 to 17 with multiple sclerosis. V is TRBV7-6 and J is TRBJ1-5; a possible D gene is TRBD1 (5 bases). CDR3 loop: CASSLAPGSGQPQHF. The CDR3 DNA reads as TGTGCCAGCAGCTTAGCCCCAGGGAGTGGTCAGCCCCAGCATTTT.